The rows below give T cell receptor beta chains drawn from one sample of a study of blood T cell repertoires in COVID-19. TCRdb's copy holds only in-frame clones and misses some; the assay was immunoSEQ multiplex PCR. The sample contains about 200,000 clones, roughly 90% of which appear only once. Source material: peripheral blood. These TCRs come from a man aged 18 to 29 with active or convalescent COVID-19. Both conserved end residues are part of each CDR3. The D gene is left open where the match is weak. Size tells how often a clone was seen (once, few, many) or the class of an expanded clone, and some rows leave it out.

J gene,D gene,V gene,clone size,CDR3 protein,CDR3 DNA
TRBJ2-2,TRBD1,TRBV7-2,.,CASSPGQANTGELFF,TGTGCCAGCAGCCCTGGACAGGCGAACACCGGGGAGCTGTTTTTT
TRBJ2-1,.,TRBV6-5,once,CASSSRGGSYNEQFF,TGTGCCAGCAGTTCTCGTGGGGGGTCCTACAATGAGCAGTTCTTC
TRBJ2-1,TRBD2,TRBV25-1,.,CASSESGTSGGEHEQFF,TGTGCCAGCAGTGAATCCGGGACTAGCGGGGGAGAACATGAGCAGTTCTTC
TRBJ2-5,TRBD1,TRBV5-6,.,CASSLGQGVGETQYF,TGTGCCAGCAGCCTAGGACAGGGTGTAGGGGAGACCCAGTACTTC
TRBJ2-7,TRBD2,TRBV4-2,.,CASSMEAGGPYEQYF,TGTGCCAGCAGCATGGAAGCGGGAGGGCCCTACGAGCAGTACTTC
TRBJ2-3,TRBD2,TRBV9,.,CASSVELAADTQYF,TGTGCCAGCAGCGTAGAACTAGCGGCAGATACGCAGTATTTT
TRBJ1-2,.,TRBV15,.,CATSRDIGDYGYTF,TGTGCCACCAGCAGAGATATCGGGGACTATGGCTACACCTTC
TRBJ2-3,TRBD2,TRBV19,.,CASTSSGFTDTQYF,TGTGCCAGTACATCTAGCGGATTCACAGATACGCAGTATTTT
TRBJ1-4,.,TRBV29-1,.,CSVRGGDEKLFF,TGCAGCGTCCGGGGAGGGGACGAAAAACTGTTTTTT
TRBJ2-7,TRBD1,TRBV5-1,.,CASSNGQGAYEQYF,TGCGCCAGCAGCAACGGACAGGGAGCCTACGAGCAGTACTTC
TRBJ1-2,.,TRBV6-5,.,CASSLAGSHGYTF,TGTGCCAGCAGTTTAGCAGGGTCCCATGGCTACACCTTC
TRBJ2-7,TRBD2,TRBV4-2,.,CASSQVGLAGGRTYEQYF,TGTGCCAGCAGCCAAGTGGGTCTAGCGGGAGGTAGGACCTACGAGCAGTACTTC
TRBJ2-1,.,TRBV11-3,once,CASSLEIANNEQFF,TGTGCCAGCAGCTTAGAAATAGCCAACAATGAGCAGTTCTTC
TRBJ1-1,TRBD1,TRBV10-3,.,CAIMDRAGTEAFF,TGTGCCATCATGGACAGGGCCGGAACTGAAGCTTTCTTT
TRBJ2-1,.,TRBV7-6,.,CASSSPPSSINEQFF,TGTGCCAGCAGCTCCCCCCCCTCTAGCATCAATGAGCAGTTCTTC
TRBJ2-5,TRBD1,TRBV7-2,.,CASSLLRTGQETQYF,TGTGCCAGCAGCCTACTGAGGACAGGGCAAGAGACCCAGTACTTC
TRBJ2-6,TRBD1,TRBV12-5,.,CASGSRTGVGANVLTF,TGTGCTAGTGGTTCCCGGACAGGGGTTGGGGCCAACGTCCTGACTTTC
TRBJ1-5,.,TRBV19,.,CASSILGGASQPQHF,TGTGCCAGTAGTATTTTAGGGGGTGCTAGTCAGCCCCAGCATTTT
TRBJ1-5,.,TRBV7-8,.,CASSLYVRLGNQPQHF,TGTGCCAGCAGCTTATACGTCAGGTTAGGCAATCAGCCCCAGCATTTT
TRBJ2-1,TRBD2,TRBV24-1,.,CATSDSRLAGIDEQFF,TGTGCCACCAGTGACTCAAGACTAGCGGGAATCGATGAGCAGTTCTTC
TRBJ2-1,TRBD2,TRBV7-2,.,CASSLGLGITSEQFF,TGTGCCAGCAGCTTGGGACTAGGAATCACCAGTGAGCAGTTCTTC
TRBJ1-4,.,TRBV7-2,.,CASSSPSGGMVGEKLFF,TGTGCCAGCAGCTCCCCGTCCGGGGGAATGGTTGGTGAAAAACTGTTTTTT
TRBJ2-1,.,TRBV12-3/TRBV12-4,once,CASSRGINEQFF,TGTGCCAGCAGTCGCGGGATCAATGAGCAGTTCTTC
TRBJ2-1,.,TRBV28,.,CASSSYGGASYNEQFF,TGTGCCAGCAGTTCCTATGGGGGGGCGTCCTACAATGAGCAGTTCTTC
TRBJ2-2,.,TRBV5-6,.,CASSRDLIENAGELFF,TGTGCCAGCAGTCGAGACTTAATTGAGAACGCCGGGGAGCTGTTTTTT
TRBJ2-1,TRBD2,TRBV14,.,CASSQLAGVGNEQFF,TGTGCCAGCAGCCAACTAGCGGGAGTAGGAAATGAGCAGTTCTTC